The 29 T cell receptor beta chains below all came from one sample that was sequenced in a study of blood T cell repertoires in COVID-19. Assay used: immunoSEQ multiplex PCR; TCRdb lists only in-frame clones, some missing. The sample yields about 160,000 clones, just over 90% seen once. Sequenced: peripheral blood. Source of these receptors: an older woman with COVID-19, enrolled during active disease.

This chain links TRBV18 with TRBJ1-2, with D perhaps matching TRBD1 (6 bases). From germline, CDR1 is KGHSH and CDR2 LQKENI. Trimming removed 1 base from V and 5 bases from J, with 14 bases in between. The CDR3 is made up of 15 amino acids. The CDR3 region is CASSPRLQGKYGYTF. The CDR3 region has the DNA TGTGCCAGCTCACCACGGCTTCAGGGGAAGTATGGCTACACCTTC.

The chain uses TRBV12-5 and TRBJ1-1; D is uncertain. Trimming pared 5 bases from V and 1 base from J, leaving 5 bases between. The CDR3 length is 12 residues. CDR1 and CDR2 (germline): LGHNT, FRNRAP. The CDR3 sequence is CASGPGNTEAFF. The CDR3 DNA is TGTGCTAGTGGTCCCGGGAACACTGAAGCTTTCTTT.

The chain couples TRBV3-1 (or the pseudogene TRBV3-2) to TRBJ1-6; 7 bases fit TRBD1. From germline, CDR1 is LGHDT and CDR2 YNNKEL (reference sequence). The ends lost 1 base at V and 3 bases at J; junction bases unmatched: 9. This CDR3 is built from 18 residues. The DNA for the CDR3 is TGTGCCAGCAGCCAAGTCCCGGGACAGCGCCTCTATAATTCACCCCTCCACTTT. Its protein is CASSQVPGQRLYNSPLHF.

This clone was observed a single time. This chain joins TRBV19 and TRBJ1-2, with D perhaps TRBD1 (6 bases). V shed 6 bases and J shed 8 bases, with 19 bases lying between them. The CDR3 runs 14 residues. Germline values: CDR1 LNHDA, CDR2 SQIVND (reference sequence). CDR3 DNA sequence: TGTGCCAGTAGCCCCAGTAACAGGGCATGGGGCTACACCTTC. Amino acids: CASSPSNRAWGYTF.

J is TRBJ2-1 and V is TRBV9; possible D gene TRBD1, 5 bases. The germline gives CDR1 SGDLS, CDR2 YYNGEE. V gave up 3 bases and J gave up 2 bases, with 12 bases separating them. This CDR3 has 15 amino acids. The CDR3 sequence is CASSDDRTTYNEQFF. The CDR3 bases are TGTGCCAGCAGCGATGACAGAACCACCTACAATGAGCAGTTCTTC.

V gene TRBV30 combines with J gene TRBJ1-2, with 7 bases lining up with TRBD1. CDR1 and CDR2 (germline): GTSNPN, SVGIG (reference sequence). CDR3 length: 16 residues. V was clipped by 1 base and J by 8 bases; unmatched bases: 16. CDR3 in amino acids: CAWSDRSGGTGVGYTF. CDR3 sequence (DNA): TGTGCCTGGAGTGACCGGAGCGGGGGAACAGGGGTGGGCTACACCTTC. The full variable domain, in which reference TRBV30 and TRBJ1-2 provide the parts outside the CDR3, is SQTIHQWPATLVQPVGSPLSLECTVEGTSNPNLYWYRQAAGRGLQLLFYSVGIGQISSEVPQNLSASRPQDRQFILSSKKLLLSDSGFYLCAWSDRSGGTGVGYTFGSGTRLTVV.

The V and J genes are TRBV10-3 and TRBJ1-3; 7 bases fit TRBD1. The V and J ends lost 6 bases and 2 bases, in that order; junction bases with no gene match: 7. Looked up from germline, CDR1 is ENHRY and CDR2 is SYGVKD. This CDR3 comprises 15 residues. The CDR3 loop reads CAISLDRLAGNTIYF. The CDR3 DNA reads as TGTGCCATCAGCTTGGACAGGTTGGCTGGAAACACCATATATTTT.

The rearrangement joins TRBV7-9 to TRBJ1-5; tentative D call: TRBD1 (6 bases). V was trimmed by 4 bases and J by 1 base, leaving 11 bases between them. This CDR3 region has 15 residues. The germline gives CDR1 SEHNR, CDR2 FQNEAQ (reference sequence). The CDR3 is CASSSPGHSNQPQHF. The CDR3 DNA is TGTGCCAGCAGCTCTCCGGGACACAGCAATCAGCCCCAGCATTTT.

This clone was recorded once. The chain joins TRBV7-3 to TRBJ2-3, with D perhaps matching TRBD2 (5 bases). Trimming stripped 3 bases from V and 1 base from J, with 14 bases between. The length of the CDR3 is 16 residues. Germline CDR1 is SGHTA and CDR2 is FQGTGA. The chain's CDR3 is CASSFEGRGGTDTQYF. The CDR3 DNA reads TGTGCCAGCAGCTTCGAGGGCAGAGGAGGCACAGATACGCAGTATTTT.

The table lists this clone with a few counts. The sample holds other DNA sequences that translate to the same CDR3. The rearrangement joins TRBV18 to TRBJ1-1; TRBD1 might be the D (6 bases). Germline V gives CDR1 KGHSH, CDR2 LQKENI. The ends were cut back, 3 bases at V and 0 bases at J, with 11 bases in the middle. This CDR3 region has 15 residues. CDR3 DNA sequence: TGTGCCAGCTCACCCCGACAGGCAATGAACACTGAAGCTTTCTTT. This codes for CASSPRQAMNTEAFF.

This chain connects TRBV6-5 to TRBJ1-5; D possibly corresponds to TRBD1 (5 bases). The V and J ends lost 7 bases and 4 bases respectively, with 11 bases between them. The CDR3 runs to 13 residues. Per germline, CDR1 MNHEY and CDR2 SVGAGI. CDR3 protein: CASKGNFNQPQHF. CDR3 DNA sequence: TGTGCCAGCAAGGGGAACTTTAATCAGCCCCAGCATTTT.

The V gene is TRBV4-1, the J gene TRBJ2-5, with a tentative D call TRBD1 (5 bases). CDR3 length: 11 amino acids. Trimming removed 6 bases from V and 5 bases from J, with 7 bases in between. The germline CDR1 and CDR2 sequences are MGHRA and YSYEKL. The CDR3 coding sequence is TGCGCCAGCAGAGGGGTTGAGACCCAGTACTTC. Amino acid sequence: CASRGVETQYF.

CDR3 coding DNA: TGTGCCAGCAGCTTACGGACAGGGGGCCTGAACACTGAAGCTTTCTTT. It translates to CASSLRTGGLNTEAFF. The chain joins TRBV13 to TRBJ1-1; 11 positions agree with TRBD1. Germline CDR1 PRHDT, CDR2 FYEKMQ (reference sequence). This CDR3 comprises 16 residues. The trim removed 2 bases at V and 0 bases at J, leaving 2 bases unmatched.

The V gene is TRBV7-2, the J gene TRBJ1-5; 8 nucleotides agree with TRBD1. Germline CDR1 is SGHTA and CDR2 is FQGNSA. The CDR3 is 18 amino acids. V was pared by 4 bases and J by 4 bases, with 15 bases of the junction left unmatched. The DNA of the CDR3 is TGTGCCAGCAGCTCCGTTTCGTCCCAGGGGGCATTTAATCAGCCCCAGCATTTT. This translates into CASSSVSSQGAFNQPQHF.

The chain recombines TRBV5-4 with TRBJ1-2; 8 bases map to TRBD1. V lost 1 base, J lost 3 bases, and 8 bases stayed unmatched. The CDR3 has 16 amino acids. CDR1 and CDR2 (germline): SGHNT, YYREEE (reference sequence). The CDR3 spells CASSLWGTGYDYGYTF. In DNA, the CDR3 is TGTGCCAGCAGCTTGTGGGGGACAGGTTACGACTATGGCTACACCTTC.

This chain links TRBV20-1 with TRBJ1-1; tentatively, D is TRBD1 (5 bases). The CDR3 runs 11 residues. Deletions cut 1 base from V and 8 bases from J, with 8 bases between. Germline CDR1 and CDR2: DFQATT and SNEGSKA (reference sequence). CDR3 bases: TGCAGTGCTAGAGTGGGGGGGGAAGCTTTCTTT. This gives the protein CSARVGGEAFF.

This rearrangement joins TRBV15 to TRBJ1-2; 7 bases fit TRBD1. Unmatched junction bases numbered 5, after V lost 0 bases and J lost 7 bases. This CDR3 is 14 amino acids long. From germline, CDR1 is LNHNV and CDR2 YYDKDF (reference sequence). CDR3 region: CATSRDLGQPGYTF. CDR3 DNA sequence: TGTGCCACCAGCAGAGATCTGGGACAGCCTGGCTACACCTTC.

The chain joins TRBV9 to TRBJ2-1; 7 nucleotides match TRBD1. The CDR3 has 15 residues. The germline CDR1 and CDR2 sequences are SGDLS and YYNGEE. V lost 2 bases and J lost 1; bases outside the gene matches: 3. The CDR3 DNA follows: TGTGCCAGCAGCGTCACAGGGGTGTCCTACAATGAGCAGTTCTTC. Translating it yields CASSVTGVSYNEQFF. Full variable domain (outside the CDR3, taken from reference TRBV9 and TRBJ2-1): DSGVTQTPKHLITATGQRVTLRCSPRSGDLSVYWYQQSLDQGLQFLIQYYNGEERAKGNILERFSAQQFPDLHSELNLSSLELGDSALYFCASSVTGVSYNEQFFGPGTRLTVL.

This chain uses TRBV19 with TRBJ1-1; TRBD1 matches 8 bases. The junction had 7 bases not matched to a gene; V was cut back by 5 bases and J by 8 bases. This CDR3 has 13 residues. CDR1 is LNHDA, CDR2 SQIVND, per germline (reference sequence). This chain's CDR3 is CASSPGTGREAFF. The CDR3 DNA is TGTGCCAGTAGTCCCGGGACAGGCCGGGAAGCTTTCTTT. Full variable domain (remainder filled in from reference TRBV19 and TRBJ1-1): DGGITQSPKYLFRKEGQNVTLSCEQNLNHDAMYWYRQDPGQGLRLIYYSQIVNDFQKGDIAEGYSVSREKKESFPLTVTSAQKNPTAFYLCASSPGTGREAFFGQGTRLTVV.

The V and J genes are TRBV3-1 (or the pseudogene TRBV3-2) and TRBJ2-1, with D unclear. This CDR3 has 14 amino acids. Trimming cost V 1 base and J 0 bases, with 4 bases left between them. CDR1 LGHDT and CDR2 YNNKEL come from the germline V gene (reference sequence). The CDR3 sequence is CASSQASSYNEQFF. The CDR3 DNA follows: TGTGCCAGCAGCCAAGCCAGCTCCTACAATGAGCAGTTCTTC.

The CDR3 protein is CASSLRGTDNEQFF. The CDR3 DNA reads as TGCGCCAGCAGCTTGAGAGGGACAGACAATGAGCAGTTCTTC. The rearrangement joins TRBV5-1 to TRBJ2-1; TRBD1 agrees at 7 bases. This CDR3 region has 14 residues. Trimming removed 1 base from V and 5 bases from J; junction bases left unmatched: 3. The germline gives CDR1 SGHRS, CDR2 YFSETQ.

V usage is TRBV19 and J usage is TRBJ1-3; D unresolved. The V gene's germline CDR1 is LNHDA and CDR2 SQIVND (reference sequence). V lost 6 bases, J lost 14 bases, and 20 bases lay in between. This CDR3 contains 13 residues. The CDR3 DNA follows: TGTGCCAGTAGAGATAGACGGCAAAATAGCCTATATTTT. Protein sequence: CASRDRRQNSLYF.

J is TRBJ1-5 and V is TRBV12-3 or TRBV12-4; D not certain. V shed 7 bases and J shed 9 bases, with 16 bases lying between them. This CDR3 has 13 amino acids. The CDR3 nucleotides are TGTGCCAGCACCCTCCAGGTCCAATTGCCCCAGCATTTT. This translates into CASTLQVQLPQHF.

The chain joins TRBV29-1 to TRBJ1-5; D ambiguous. This CDR3 spans 13 amino acids. Trimming removed 4 bases from V and 4 bases from J, with 11 bases in between. The germline V gene has CDR1 SQVTM and CDR2 ANQGSEA. The CDR3 spells CSVVLEGNQPQHF. CDR3 bases: TGCAGCGTTGTCCTAGAGGGAAATCAGCCCCAGCATTTT.

The chain joins TRBV6-5 to TRBJ2-2; 8 nucleotides agree with TRBD1. This CDR3 spans 16 amino acids. Trimming cost V 4 bases and J 1 base; bases outside gene matches: 5. The germline CDR1 and CDR2 sequences are MNHEY and SVGAGI. CDR3 in DNA: TGTGCCAGCAGTTTCACCGGGACAGGGAACACCGGGGAGCTGTTTTTT. Protein product: CASSFTGTGNTGELFF.

The rearrangement uses TRBV7-2 and TRBJ1-4; 8 bases align to TRBD1. With V trimmed by 4 bases and J by 0 bases, 1 base remained unmatched. The CDR3 has 15 residues. Germline values: CDR1 SGHTA, CDR2 FQGNSA. DNA of the CDR3: TGTGCCAGCAGCTGGACAGGGTCAACTAATGAAAAACTGTTTTTT. Residues: CASSWTGSTNEKLFF. Full variable domain (remainder filled in from reference TRBV7-2 and TRBJ1-4): GAGVSQSPSNKVTEKGKDVELRCDPISGHTALYWYRQSLGQGLEFLIYFQGNSAPDKSGLPSDRFSAERTGGSVSTLTIQRTQQEDSAVYLCASSWTGSTNEKLFFGSGTQLSVL.

The rearrangement uses TRBV18 and TRBJ1-1, with a weak D call TRBD1 (6 bases). This CDR3 is built from 14 residues. Germline V gene lookup returns CDR1 KGHSH and CDR2 LQKENI. Between the trimmed V and J ends, which lost 3 bases and 7 bases, there was a span of 15 bases. The CDR3 region has the DNA TGTGCCAGCTCACCGTCAACAGGGATAATTGAAGCTTTCTTT. It translates to CASSPSTGIIEAFF. The variable domain in full, with the rest retrieved from reference TRBV18 and TRBJ1-1, is NAGVMQNPRHLVRRRGQEARLRCSPMKGHSHVYWYRQLPEEGLKFMVYLQKENIIDESGMPKERFSAEFPKEGPSILRIQQVVRGDSAAYFCASSPSTGIIEAFFGQGTRLTVV.

The chain's CDR3 is CASTVDLPGYTF. In DNA form, the CDR3 reads TGTGCCAGCACCGTCGACTTGCCTGGCTACACCTTC. The rearrangement uses TRBV5-8 and TRBJ1-2; D ambiguous. The length of the CDR3 is 12 residues. Trimming took off 6 bases at V and 7 bases at J, with 13 bases between the two ends. CDR1 SGHTS and CDR2 YDEGEE come from the germline V gene.

This chain joins TRBV11-2 and TRBJ2-3; D ambiguous. This CDR3 has 13 amino acids. Deletions cut 4 bases from V and 5 bases from J, with 10 bases between. From germline, CDR1 is SGHAT and CDR2 FQNNGV. The CDR3 spells CASSSVSIDTQYF. In DNA, the CDR3 is TGTGCCAGCAGCTCCGTCAGTATAGATACGCAGTATTTT.